One and the same sample provided the 16 T cell receptor beta chains below, sequenced in a study of T cells after yellow fever vaccination. TCRdb called the 5' RACE reads again in MiXCR, with one record for every CDR3 protein. The table includes 500,000 to 650,000 distinct CDR3 sequences, approximately 13% detected once. Sequencing was performed on PBMCs, taken on the day of the yellow fever booster vaccination. The source is a man in his thirties or forties who received the YFV17D yellow fever vaccine.

This clonotype was seen a handful of times. The J gene is TRBJ2-2, the V gene TRBV20-1; 9 bases match TRBD2. Trimming at V came to 6 bases and at J to 6 bases, leaving 11 bases not matched to a gene. Germline V gives CDR1 DFQATT, CDR2 SNEGSKA (reference sequence). The CDR3 covers 15 residues. The CDR3 region has the DNA TGCAGTGCAGCCCCCGGGACTAGCTGGCCCGGGGAGCTGTTTTTT. Translating gives CSAAPGTSWPGELFF.

This clonotype was seen at least ten times. J is TRBJ2-7 and V is TRBV7-8; the D gene is possibly TRBD1 (6 bases). The V end lost 5 bases, the J end lost 0 bases, and 11 bases lay between the germline ends. The germline CDR1 and CDR2 sequences are SGHVS and FQNEAQ. The CDR3 is made up of 14 amino acids. CDR3 nucleotide sequence: TGTGCCAGCAGCAGCGACAGGTTCTCCTACGAGCAGTACTTC. Its protein is CASSSDRFSYEQYF.

The chain uses TRBV25-1 and TRBJ2-3; 9 bases fit TRBD2. CDR1 MGHDK and CDR2 SYGVNS come from the germline V gene. The CDR3 has 17 residues. V was clipped by 4 bases and J by 9 bases; unmatched bases: 17. The CDR3 DNA reads TGTGCCAGCAGTGCTTCCCGGACTAGCGAGAGTTGGGAAACGCAGTATTTT. Translated, it gives CASSASRTSESWETQYF.

The chain is built from TRBV7-9 and TRBJ2-7; D may be TRBD2 (6 bases). Germline V gene data show CDR1 as SEHNR and CDR2 as FQNEAQ (reference sequence). The CDR3 sequence is 15 residues long. V was cut by 4 bases and J by 2 bases, with 15 bases left in between. CDR3 in amino acids: CASSSEGPKPYEQYF. The CDR3 DNA reads TGTGCCAGCAGCTCGGAGGGCCCAAAGCCCTACGAGCAGTACTTC.

This clonotype has at least ten counts. The chain links TRBV3-1 to TRBJ1-4, with a tentative D call TRBD1 (5 bases). Trimming stripped 4 bases from V and 6 bases from J, with 18 bases between. The CDR3 sequence is 16 residues long. Germline V lookup: CDR1 LGHDT, CDR2 YNNKEL (reference sequence). CDR3 protein: CASSRGSGQGDEKLFF. The CDR3 coding sequence is TGTGCCAGCAGCCGAGGGTCCGGTCAGGGTGATGAAAAACTGTTTTTT.

The chain links TRBV20-1 to TRBJ2-7; 8 nucleotides match TRBD2. CDR1 is DFQATT and CDR2 is SNEGSKA in the germline V gene (reference sequence). This CDR3 region has 14 residues. V dropped 1 base and J dropped 2; count of bases not matched to a gene: 4. The CDR3, as DNA: TGCAGTGCTAGAGGAGCGGGAGCGACCTACGAGCAGTACTTC. Translated: CSARGAGATYEQYF.

This clonotype was counted a few times. The V and J genes are TRBV3-1 and TRBJ2-7; 7 bases map to TRBD2. Germline CDR1 reads LGHDT; CDR2 reads YNNKEL (reference sequence). CDR3 size: 14 residues. V shed 4 bases, J shed 6 bases, and the junction held 9 bases outside the gene matches. The DNA of the CDR3 is TGTGCCAGCAGCCCAGGACTAGGGGCCTCCGAGCAGTACTTC. It codes for CASSPGLGASEQYF.

This chain connects TRBV14 to TRBJ2-1; D is undetermined. CDR1 SGHDN and CDR2 FVKESK come from the germline V gene. Trimming took off 1 base at V and 4 bases at J, with 14 bases between the two ends. The CDR3 runs 16 residues. DNA for the CDR3: TGTGCCAGCAGCCAAGGCGTCCTAACTTATTACAATGAGCAGTTCTTC. Its translation is CASSQGVLTYYNEQFF.

This clonotype was counted only a few times. V is TRBV18 and J is TRBJ1-5; D might be TRBD1 (6 bases). CDR3 size: 14 residues. The V gene's germline CDR1 is KGHSH and CDR2 LQKENI. The V gene lost 6 bases and the J gene lost 6 bases, with 15 bases spanning the gap. CDR3 loop: CASSRDGGGQPQHF. The CDR3 DNA reads as TGTGCCAGCTCTAGGGACGGGGGCGGTCAGCCCCAGCATTTT.

V and J are TRBV7-2 and TRBJ2-7, with 9 bases lining up with TRBD1. Germline CDR1 reads SGHTA; CDR2 reads FQGNSA. The J segment lost 7 bases and the V segment lost 1 base, leaving 14 bases of the junction unmatched. This CDR3 has 17 residues. CDR3 in amino acids: CASSLVGLGTGSGEQYF. CDR3 bases: TGTGCCAGCAGCTTAGTAGGGTTAGGGACAGGGTCAGGGGAGCAGTACTTC.

The chain recombines TRBV4-2 with TRBJ2-7, with TRBD2 matching 7 bases. The CDR3 runs to 17 residues. After removal of 1 base from V and 9 bases from J, the junction contained 18 bases not matched to a gene. Germline V gene data show CDR1 as LGHNA and CDR2 as YNFKEQ. CDR3 sequence (DNA): TGTGCCAGCAGCCAAGCTGGGGGGGGGGACCCCTCTGGTAGGCAGTACTTC. Its translation is CASSQAGGGDPSGRQYF.

The table lists this clonotype with a few counts. This chain joins TRBV25-1 and TRBJ1-1; D is unresolved. The V gene lost 2 bases and the J gene lost 1 base, with 11 bases spanning the gap. This CDR3 comprises 15 residues. In germline, CDR1 is MGHDK, CDR2 SYGVNS. The CDR3 region has the DNA TGTGCCAGCAGTGAAACCCCGACGGGGAACACTGAAGCTTTCTTT. Its translation: CASSETPTGNTEAFF.

This clonotype was recorded a few times. The chain is built from TRBV5-1 and TRBJ2-5, with unresolved D. The V end lost 5 bases, the J end lost 5 bases, and 13 bases lay between the germline ends. Germline V gene lookup returns CDR1 SGHRS and CDR2 YFSETQ. CDR3 length equals 13 residues. The CDR3 spells CASRAQSMETQYF. In nucleotides, the CDR3 is TGCGCCAGCAGGGCTCAATCGATGGAGACCCAGTACTTC.

This clonotype has only a few counts. The chain combines TRBV12-3 or TRBV12-4 with TRBJ2-2; no clear D. The CDR3 runs to 14 residues. Trimming stripped 3 bases from V and 5 bases from J, with 10 bases between. The CDR3 coding sequence is TGTGCCAGCAGTTTTCAGGCAGTAACCGGGGAGCTGTTTTTT. Protein sequence: CASSFQAVTGELFF.

This chain connects TRBV5-1 to TRBJ2-7; D is possibly TRBD1 (6 bases). This CDR3 is 13 amino acids long. The germline gives CDR1 SGHRS, CDR2 YFSETQ. The germline V and J ends were trimmed by 7 bases and 0 bases, with 11 bases remaining between them. The CDR3 reads CASRQDPSYEQYF. In DNA, the CDR3 is TGCGCCAGCCGACAGGATCCCTCCTACGAGCAGTACTTC.

This clonotype was recorded a few times. The rearrangement joins TRBV15 to TRBJ2-2, with D hard to call. Deletions cut 3 bases from V and 0 bases from J, with 8 bases between. The germline V gene encodes CDR1 LNHNV and CDR2 YYDKDF (reference sequence). The CDR3 consists of 15 residues. The CDR3 DNA sequence: TGTGCCACCAGCAGCCGAACAACGAACACCGGGGAGCTGTTTTTT. This translates into CATSSRTTNTGELFF.